What follows describes a single T cell receptor (beta chain). These data belong to a study of blood T cell repertoires in COVID-19. Study context: Collection of acute and convalescent COVID-19 samples took place in the United States, Italy and Spain. Sample material is recorded as cDNA or gDNA derived from T cells, B-cell-depleted T cells, or PBMCs.

In the original workflow: Amplification of reference gene primers provided the estimated nucleated cell counts. Repertoires were generated with immunoSEQ multiplex PCR, while TCRdb's copy carries only in-frame clones and drops some. The DNA gave D and trimming, while V, J and clone size come from that table. The data show about 12,000 clones, approximately 85% seen once. The germline gives CDR1 LGHDT, CDR2 YNNKEL (reference sequence). V lost 6 bases to trimming and J lost 3 bases; unmatched junction nucleotides: 8. The length of the CDR3 is 15 residues. The chain is built from TRBV3-1 (or the pseudogene TRBV3-2) and TRBJ1-3, with TRBD1 matching over 7 bases. Sequencing used peripheral blood. The sequence was obtained from a human donor in a cohort sampled during active COVID-19. The CDR3 loop is CASSLDRVNGNTIYF. CDR3 bases: TGTGCCAGCAGTCTTGACAGGGTAAATGGAAACACCATATATTTT.